This T cell receptor (beta chain) was captured by sequencing in a study of blood T cell repertoires in COVID-19. Study context: The study drew acute and convalescent COVID-19 samples from the United States, Italy and Spain. Sources were T cells, B-cell-depleted T cells, or PBMCs; the material itself was cDNA or gDNA.

Recruited during active infection, patients (from Seattle) were subsequently followed longitudinally. CDR3 length equals 16 residues. From germline, CDR1 is SGHRS and CDR2 YFSETQ. The ends lost 1 base at V and 0 bases at J; junction bases unmatched: 2. In the original processing: Amplification of reference gene primers provided the estimated nucleated cell counts. Generated by immunoSEQ multiplex PCR, the TCRdb table keeps only in-frame clones and is missing some. V and J calls and clone size are those listed in that table; D and trimming were worked out from the DNA. Here the sample spans around 460,000 clones, about 87% being singletons.

This TCR derives from a man aged 18 to 35 with COVID-19, enrolled during active disease. Material for sequencing was peripheral blood. The chain uses TRBV5-1 and TRBJ2-2, with 8 bases lining up with TRBD2. CDR3 amino acids: CASSLTSGTNTGELFF. CDR3 nucleotides: TGCGCCAGCAGCTTGACTAGCGGTACGAACACCGGGGAGCTGTTTTTT.